This T cell receptor (beta chain) was found in a study of CD8 T cells in ankylosing spondylitis. Study findings and constraints: Peripheral blood samples showed relatively rare disease-linked clones, and these clones were CD8+. The clones that were linked to disease were reported to be significantly enriched in matched synovial fluid samples from ankylosing spondylitis patients. Both synovial fluid and blood in reactive arthritis had previously been reported to carry some motif variants. Blood from ankylosing spondylitis patients appeared to carry a characteristic roughly 8-variant TCR beta motif.

The V end lost 3 bases, the J end lost 6 bases, and 13 bases lay between the germline ends. CDR1 and CDR2 from the germline V gene are SGHRS and YFSETQ. There are 13 residues in the CDR3. As the method for making TCR beta libraries, quantitative 5'-RACE with molecular barcodes was used. TCRdb re-analysed the 5' RACE reads in MiXCR, keeping a single row per CDR3 protein. This sample has just under 550,000 distinct CDR3 sequences, with approximately 12% found just once. About this clonotype itself: The antigen remains undetermined.

The sequenced sample consisted of blood, either unsorted or a sorted T cell fraction (not recorded which). This receptor was obtained from a male donor with ankylosing spondylitis. The chain couples TRBV5-1 to TRBJ2-7; D remains ambiguous. CDR3 bases: TGCGCCAGCAGCTACCTCGAGGACCTCGAGCAGTACTTC. Protein: CASSYLEDLEQYF.